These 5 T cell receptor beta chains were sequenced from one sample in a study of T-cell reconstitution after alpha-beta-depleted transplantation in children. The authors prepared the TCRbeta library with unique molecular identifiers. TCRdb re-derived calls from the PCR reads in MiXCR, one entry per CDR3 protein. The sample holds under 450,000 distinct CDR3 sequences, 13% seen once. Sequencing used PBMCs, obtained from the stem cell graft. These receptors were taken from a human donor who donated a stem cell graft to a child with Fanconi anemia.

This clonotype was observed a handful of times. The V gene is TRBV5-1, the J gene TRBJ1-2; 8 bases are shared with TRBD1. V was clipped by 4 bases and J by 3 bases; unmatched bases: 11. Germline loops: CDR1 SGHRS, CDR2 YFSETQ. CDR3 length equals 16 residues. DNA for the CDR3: TGCGCCAGCAGCCCGGACAGGGCATCCCTTTACTATGGCTACACCTTC. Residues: CASSPDRASLYYGYTF.

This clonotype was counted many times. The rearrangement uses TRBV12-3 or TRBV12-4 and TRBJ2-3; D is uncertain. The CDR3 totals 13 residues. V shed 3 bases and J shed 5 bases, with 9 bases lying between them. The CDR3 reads CASSFNGEDTQYF. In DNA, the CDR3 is TGTGCCAGCAGTTTTAATGGTGAAGATACGCAGTATTTT.

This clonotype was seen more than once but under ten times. The CDR3 here is CASSSGEYQNTGELFF. Written as DNA, the CDR3 is TGTGCCAGCAGCTCTGGCGAGTATCAGAACACCGGGGAGCTGTTTTTT. V gene TRBV7-9 combines with J gene TRBJ2-2, with D hard to call. CDR1 and CDR2 from the germline V gene are SEHNR and FQNEAQ (reference sequence). Trimming pared 4 bases from V and 1 base from J, leaving 13 bases between. This CDR3 is 16 amino acids long.

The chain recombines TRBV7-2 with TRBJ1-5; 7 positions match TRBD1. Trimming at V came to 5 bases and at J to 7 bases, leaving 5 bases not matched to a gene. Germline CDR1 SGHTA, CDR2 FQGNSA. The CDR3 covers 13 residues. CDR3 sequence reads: CASSMDRLQPQHF. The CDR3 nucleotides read TGTGCCAGCAGCATGGACAGGCTACAGCCCCAGCATTTT.

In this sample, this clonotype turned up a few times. For the CDR3, the DNA is TGTGCCAGCAGCTTGGGGCAGGGGGCATACGAGACCCAGTACTTC. The encoded protein is CASSLGQGAYETQYF. This sequence joins TRBV5-4 and TRBJ2-5; 8 nucleotides line up with TRBD1. This CDR3 is built from 15 residues. After removal of 0 bases from V and 5 bases from J, the junction contained 6 bases not matched to a gene. Germline loops: CDR1 SGHNT, CDR2 YYREEE (reference sequence).